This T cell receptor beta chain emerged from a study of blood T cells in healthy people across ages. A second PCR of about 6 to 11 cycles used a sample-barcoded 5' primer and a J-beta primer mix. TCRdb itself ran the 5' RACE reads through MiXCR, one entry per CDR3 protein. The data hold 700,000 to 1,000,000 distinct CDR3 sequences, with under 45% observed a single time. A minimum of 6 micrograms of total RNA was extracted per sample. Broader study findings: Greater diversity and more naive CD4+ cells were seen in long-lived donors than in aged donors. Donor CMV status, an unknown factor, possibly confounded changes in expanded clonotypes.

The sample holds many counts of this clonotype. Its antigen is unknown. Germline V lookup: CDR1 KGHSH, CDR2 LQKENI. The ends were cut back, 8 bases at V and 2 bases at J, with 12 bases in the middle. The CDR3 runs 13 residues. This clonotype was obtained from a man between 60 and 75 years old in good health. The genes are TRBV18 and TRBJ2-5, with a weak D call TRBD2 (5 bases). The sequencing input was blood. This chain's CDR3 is CASSPRGQETQYF. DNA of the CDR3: TGTGCCAGCAGCCCCCGGGGACAAGAGACCCAGTACTTC. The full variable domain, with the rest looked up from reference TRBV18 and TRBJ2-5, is NAGVMQNPRHLVRRRGQEARLRCSPMKGHSHVYWYRQLPEEGLKFMVYLQKENIIDESGMPKERFSAEFPKEGPSILRIQQVVRGDSAAYFCASSPRGQETQYFGPGTRLLVL.